What follows describes a single T cell receptor (beta chain). Its antigen is not identified. Study results and caveats: The larger-cohort validation was restricted to a single TCR beta V-J rearrangement rather than whole repertoires. Tumor-infiltrating Treg TCR alpha and beta sequences overlapped most with tumor naive CD4+ T cells, then blood naive.

Memory CD4+ cells were defined as CD4+CD45RO+CD25-. The CDR3 totals 12 residues. In germline, CDR1 is SGHAT, CDR2 FQNNGV. Between the trimmed V and J ends, which lost 6 bases and 5 bases, there was a span of 8 bases. Full-length variable regions came from constant-region reverse primers plus semi-nested Nested Universal Primer A PCR. Via MiXCR, TCRdb re-called the 5' RACE reads, giving one row per CDR3 protein. The sample yields tens of thousands of distinct CDR3 sequences, about 29% seen once. Sequencing was carried out using memory CD4+ T cells sorted from a lymph node. Specified subset: memory CD4+ T cells, CD4+CD45RO+CD25-. The sequence was obtained from a female donor with breast cancer. V gene TRBV11-2 combines with J gene TRBJ2-1, with D maybe TRBD2 (6 bases). The CDR3 bases are TGTGCCAGCAGACGACTAGACAATGAGCAGTTCTTC. As protein: CASRRLDNEQFF.